This T cell receptor beta chain was recorded in a study of PD-1 blockade in classical Hodgkin lymphoma. Broader study findings: Reasons behind the repertoire differences stay unclear, perhaps disease activity or earlier therapy.

Concerning this clone: Its cognate antigen is unknown.

The table came from immunoSEQ multiplex PCR; TCRdb's copy has only in-frame clones and leaves some out. The sample includes about 35,000 clones, over 75% seen only once; the top ten take around 0.21%. Each and every patient relapsed after autologous stem cell transplantation, and patients got differing brentuximab vedotin exposure. Purified CD4+ T cells were obtained from thawed PBMCs through magnetic negative selection. Best responses included complete response and partial response; otherwise, the best response was progressive disease. V was pared by 4 bases and J by 7 bases, with 6 bases of the junction left unmatched. This CDR3 has 13 amino acids. The germline V gene has CDR1 SQVTM and CDR2 ANQGSEA.

This sequence originates from a human donor with classical Hodgkin lymphoma. The starting material was CD4+ T cells from blood, obtained at baseline. This chain links TRBV29-1 with TRBJ1-4; 7 nucleotides line up with TRBD1. The CDR3 DNA reads TGCAGCGTTGTGGAGGGGGCTGGTGAAAAACTGTTTTTT. Protein: CSVVEGAGEKLFF.